The clone carrying this T cell receptor (beta chain) was seen a handful of times. The target antigen is unknown. The sample belongs to a study of response to subunit inactivated influenza vaccine. Whole-study results and caveats: The authors put forward the suggestion that each seasonal influenza vaccination may bring in only a limited number of new T cells.

CDR3 length equals 12 residues. Germline V gene sequence: CDR1 KGHSH, CDR2 LQKENI. Losses at the gene ends were 3 bases for V and 6 bases for J; bases not matched to a gene: 2. MiXCR, applied by TCRdb to the RT-PCR reads, yields one record per CDR3 protein. This sample has 550,000 to 600,000 distinct CDR3 sequences, with about an eighth found just once. Specimen: PBMCs from blood, collected on the day of vaccination. The origin of this receptor is a man aged 50-59 years who received an inactivated influenza vaccine. The V gene is TRBV18, the J gene TRBJ2-7; 7 bases align to TRBD1. The CDR3 DNA sequence: TGTGCCAGCTCACCGACAGGGCCCGAGCAGTACTTC. Amino acid sequence: CASSPTGPEQYF. The whole variable domain, filled in from reference TRBV18 and TRBJ2-7, reads NAGVMQNPRHLVRRRGQEARLRCSPMKGHSHVYWYRQLPEEGLKFMVYLQKENIIDESGMPKERFSAEFPKEGPSILRIQQVVRGDSAAYFCASSPTGPEQYFGPGTRLTVT.